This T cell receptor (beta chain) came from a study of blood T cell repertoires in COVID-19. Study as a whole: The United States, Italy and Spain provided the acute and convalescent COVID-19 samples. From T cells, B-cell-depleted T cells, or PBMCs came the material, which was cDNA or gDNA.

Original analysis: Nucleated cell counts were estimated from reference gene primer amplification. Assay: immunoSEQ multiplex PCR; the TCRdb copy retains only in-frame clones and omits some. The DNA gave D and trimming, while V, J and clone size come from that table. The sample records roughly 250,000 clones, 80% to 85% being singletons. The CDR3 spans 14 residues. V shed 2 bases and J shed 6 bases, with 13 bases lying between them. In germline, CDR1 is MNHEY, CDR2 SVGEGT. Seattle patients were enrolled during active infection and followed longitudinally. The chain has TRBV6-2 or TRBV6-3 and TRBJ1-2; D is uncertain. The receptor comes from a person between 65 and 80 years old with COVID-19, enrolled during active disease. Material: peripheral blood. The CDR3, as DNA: TGTGCCAGCAGTTACAGGGTAGGAGGAAATGGCTACACCTTC. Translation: CASSYRVGGNGYTF.